This T cell receptor beta chain came from a study of blood T cell repertoires in COVID-19. Recruitment covered 20 to 25 US areas and drew participants whose ages spanned roughly 18 to 89 years. The study assigned cohorts using participant-reported clinical history. CDR3 length: 14 residues. The germline V gene has CDR1 SGHRS and CDR2 YFSETQ. V gave up 4 bases and J gave up 9 bases; unmatched junction bases: 7. Authors' methods: Reference gene primer amplification yielded estimated nucleated cell counts. The table came from immunoSEQ multiplex PCR; TCRdb's copy has only in-frame clones and leaves some out. The D gene and trimming were derived from the DNA, and the V and J assignments and clone size from that table. The repertoire consists of fewer than 350,000 clones, with roughly 88% occurring once and the leading ten covering around 0.92%.

The V gene is TRBV5-1, the J gene TRBJ2-2; 9 nucleotides agree with TRBD2. This sequence originates from a woman aged 25 to 45 who had recovered from COVID-19. Specimen: PBMCs or T cells enriched from blood (not recorded which). The CDR3 nucleotides are TGCGCCAGCAGCCAGCGGGGGGAAGACCGGGAGCTGTTTTTT. Its translation: CASSQRGEDRELFF.